This is a list of T cell receptor beta chains from one sample in a study of T cells in Graves' hyperthyroidism and ophthalmopathy. One entry per CDR3 protein, called by TCRdb with MiXCR from the multiplex PCR reads. The table has a few hundred thousand distinct CDR3 sequences, roughly 18% seen once. Sequenced sample: blood. These receptors came from a man aged 40-55 years with Graves' hyperthyroidism. Each CDR3 is given with its conserved first and last residue. D genes are given only for firm matches. Where a row states a size, it is once, few, many or the class of an expanded clone; other rows omit it.

abundance,d_gene,v_gene,j_gene,CDR3aa,CDR3nt
-,TRBD1,TRBV5-1,TRBJ2-2,CASSKQGAAGELFF,TGCGCCAGCAGCAAACAGGGGGCCGCCGGGGAGCTGTTTTTT
many,-,TRBV10-3,TRBJ2-7,CAISGAPKGVSYEQYF,TGTGCCATCAGTGGGGCTCCTAAAGGGGTCTCCTACGAGCAGTACTTC
many,-,TRBV20-1,TRBJ2-5,CSARDPRGPQETQYF,TGCAGTGCTAGAGATCCCCGGGGGCCGCAAGAGACCCAGTACTTC
many,-,TRBV5-1,TRBJ1-2,CASSFRPIGDYGYTF,TGCGCCAGCAGCTTCCGCCCCATCGGTGACTATGGCTACACCTTC
many,-,TRBV29-1,TRBJ2-5,CSARRRDSEETQYF,TGCAGCGCAAGGCGGCGGGATTCCGAAGAGACCCAGTACTTC
many,-,TRBV28,TRBJ2-7,CASLLTDSYEQYF,TGTGCCAGCCTCCTGACGGATTCCTACGAGCAGTACTTC
many,TRBD1,TRBV30,TRBJ1-5,CAWTTTGPNQPQHF,TGTGCCTGGACCACGACAGGGCCCAATCAGCCCCAGCATTTT
many,-,TRBV11-2,TRBJ2-2,CASSTFGGANTGELFF,TGTGCCAGCAGCACCTTTGGGGGTGCGAACACCGGGGAGCTGTTTTTT
many,TRBD1,TRBV20-1,TRBJ1-1,CSADRGSGTEAFF,TGCAGTGCTGACAGGGGTTCGGGCACTGAAGCTTTCTTT
many,TRBD1,TRBV11-2,TRBJ2-2,CASSQGQGLTGELFF,TGTGCCAGCAGCCAGGGACAGGGGCTGACCGGGGAGCTGTTTTTT
many,-,TRBV12-3/TRBV12-4,TRBJ2-7,CASSPDSAYEQYF,TGTGCCAGCAGTCCGGACAGTGCCTACGAGCAGTACTTC